Listed here are 13 T cell receptor beta chains from one sample, sequenced in a study of metastatic and nonmetastatic thyroid tumors. Using MiXCR, TCRdb re-called clones from the PCR reads. The sample carries about 32,000 clones, about 20% recorded once. Prior to thyroid surgery, none of the patients had received any treatment. Sequencing was performed on blood. Receptors originate from a female donor with papillary thyroid cancer or a benign thyroid nodule (not recorded which). Some clones in this sample may be carry-over from other donors' samples.

This clone was picked up many times. Written as DNA, the CDR3 is TGTGCCAGCAGGGTCACGGGGCAGCCCCAGCATTTT. It translates to CASRVTGQPQHF. This rearrangement joins TRBV28 to TRBJ1-5; D is undetermined. V was trimmed by 6 bases and J by 7 bases, leaving 10 bases between them. CDR3 length: 12 amino acids. Looked up from germline, CDR1 is MDHEN and CDR2 is SYDVKM.

There are a few counts of this clone. The rearrangement joins TRBV5-1 to TRBJ1-1, with 7 bases matching TRBD1. Germline loops: CDR1 SGHRS, CDR2 YFSETQ. There are 13 residues in the CDR3. V dropped 2 bases and J dropped 8; count of bases not matched to a gene: 6. The DNA of the CDR3 is TGCGCCAGCAGCTTTGACAGGGTCCAAGAAGCTTTCTTT. Protein product: CASSFDRVQEAFF.

Within the sample, this clone is medium-sized. The chain links TRBV12-3 or TRBV12-4 to TRBJ1-1; perhaps TRBD1 as D (5 bases). The germline V and J ends were trimmed by 3 bases and 7 bases, with 9 bases remaining between them. This CDR3 spans 12 amino acids. The CDR3 bases are TGTGCCAGCAGTTTTAGGGGATATGAAGCTTTCTTT. It specifies CASSFRGYEAFF.

This clone was seen ten or more times. The CDR3 DNA sequence: TGTGCCAGCGGACTACAGGGGGAAGGTGAAAAACTGTTTTTT. It yields the protein CASGLQGEGEKLFF. The chain recombines TRBV27 with TRBJ1-4, with TRBD1 matching over 8 bases. Trimming took 8 bases from V and 7 from J; bases not matched to a gene: 9. CDR1 is MNHEY, CDR2 SMNVEV, per germline (reference sequence). The CDR3 is 14 amino acids.

This clone was counted ten times or more. The V call is TRBV28, the J call TRBJ2-3; maybe TRBD2 (5 bases). Germline-derived CDR1 and CDR2 are MDHEN and SYDVKM. The CDR3 has 14 amino acids. V lost 4 bases, J lost 6 bases, and 14 bases lay in between. The CDR3 bases are TGTGCCAGCAGTTGGGCTAGCCGCCCGGATACGCAGTATTTT. The encoded protein is CASSWASRPDTQYF.

V usage is TRBV20-1 and J usage is TRBJ2-7; D is possibly TRBD2 (6 bases). Germline V gene sequence: CDR1 DFQATT, CDR2 SNEGSKA (reference sequence). This CDR3 has 12 residues. Trimming took off 5 bases at V and 7 bases at J, with 15 bases between the two ends. The chain's CDR3 is CSAFRTGTEQYF. CDR3 nucleotides: TGCAGTGCTTTTCGAACGGGGACTGAGCAGTACTTC.

This clone was seen only a few times. The rearrangement uses TRBV6-4 and TRBJ1-1; D may be TRBD1 (6 bases). V was shortened by 3 bases and J by 4 bases, with 15 bases between the two germline ends. The CDR3 is 15 residues long. The germline V gene has CDR1 MRHNA and CDR2 SNTAGT. The CDR3 sequence: CASSESTGPTTEAFF. In nucleotides, the CDR3 is TGTGCCAGCAGTGAATCGACAGGCCCCACCACTGAAGCTTTCTTT.

The V and J genes are TRBV5-6 and TRBJ1-2; D remains unclear. This CDR3 comprises 14 residues. Germline assignment: CDR1 SGHDT and CDR2 YYEEEE. V shed 0 bases and J shed 0 bases, with 6 bases lying between them. Here the CDR3 DNA reads TGTGCCAGCAGCTTGGAAGGAGCTAACTATGGCTACACCTTC. Protein sequence: CASSLEGANYGYTF.

This clone occurred many times. This sequence joins TRBV6-4 and TRBJ2-1, with D maybe TRBD2 (6 bases). Trimming took off 6 bases at V and 3 bases at J, with 15 bases between the two ends. The germline V gene has CDR1 MRHNA and CDR2 SNTAGT. The CDR3 loop spans 15 amino acids. CDR3 sequence (DNA): TGTGCCAGCAGCCCCAACGGGGAGGACTACAATGAGCAGTTCTTC. Translating it yields CASSPNGEDYNEQFF.

The V gene is TRBV7-8, the J gene TRBJ1-1, with a weak D call TRBD1 (5 bases). V was shortened by 2 bases and J by 4 bases, with 8 bases between the two germline ends. The CDR3 is 13 amino acids. The germline CDR1 and CDR2 sequences are SGHVS and FQNEAQ. CDR3: CASSLTGGTEAFF. The CDR3 DNA follows: TGTGCCAGCAGCTTAACCGGGGGCACTGAAGCTTTCTTT.

Many counts were recorded for this clone. This chain uses TRBV6-1 with TRBJ2-1, with D tentatively TRBD1 or TRBD2 (5 bases each). V shed 5 bases and J shed 8 bases, with 13 bases lying between them. Germline CDR1 reads MNHNS; CDR2 reads SASEGT. This CDR3 spans 13 amino acids. The CDR3 spells CASSFNRGHEQFF. CDR3 coding DNA: TGTGCCAGCAGTTTTAATCGGGGCCATGAGCAGTTCTTC.

This clone was detected only a few times. The chain employs TRBV6-1 and TRBJ2-1, with D possibly matching TRBD2 (5 bases). The germline V gene has CDR1 MNHNS and CDR2 SASEGT. CDR3 length: 15 amino acids. V dropped 2 bases and J dropped 7 bases, with 15 bases sitting between them. The CDR3 sequence is CASSELAGSGNEQFF. CDR3 in DNA: TGTGCCAGCAGTGAACTAGCTGGTTCTGGGAATGAGCAGTTCTTC.

This chain connects TRBV20-1 to TRBJ2-7; 12 bases are shared with TRBD2. This CDR3 has 12 amino acids. The ends lost 4 bases at V and 6 bases at J; junction bases unmatched: 1. Germline V gives CDR1 DFQATT, CDR2 SNEGSKA (reference sequence). The CDR3 protein is CSATGLAGEQYF. CDR3 nucleotides: TGCAGTGCTACGGGACTAGCGGGCGAGCAGTACTTC.